This TCR beta chain comes out of a study of CD8 T cells in Susac syndrome. Study in general: When blood was drawn, the patients with Susac syndrome were therapy-naive, on corticosteroids, or on intravenous immunoglobulin alone.

Reverse transcription of roughly 0.5 to 1 ug RNA was carried out with random hexamers. TCRdb reprocessed the immunoSEQ multiplex PCR reads via MiXCR and lists one record per CDR3 protein. The data hold roughly 80,000 distinct CDR3 sequences, with roughly 95% observed a single time. TCR beta from blood CD8+ and CD4+ T cells was sequenced. The sample was CD8+ T cells from PBMCs. This clonotype was obtained from a human donor with Susac syndrome.

The CDR3 is CASSHSGQPQETQYF. The CDR3 DNA is TGCGCCAGCAGCCATTCCGGACAGCCCCAAGAGACCCAGTACTTC. This sequence joins TRBV5-1 and TRBJ2-5; D might be TRBD1 (6 bases). This CDR3 is 15 amino acids long. The V end lost 4 bases, the J end lost 1 base, and 14 bases lay between the germline ends. Germline V gene lookup returns CDR1 SGHRS and CDR2 YFSETQ.